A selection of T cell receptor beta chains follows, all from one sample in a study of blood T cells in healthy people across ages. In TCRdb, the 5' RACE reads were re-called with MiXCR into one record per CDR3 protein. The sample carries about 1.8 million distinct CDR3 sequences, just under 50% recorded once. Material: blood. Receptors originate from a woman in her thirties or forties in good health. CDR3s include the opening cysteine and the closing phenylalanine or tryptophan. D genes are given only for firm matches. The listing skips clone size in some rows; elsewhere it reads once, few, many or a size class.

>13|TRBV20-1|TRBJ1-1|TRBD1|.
TGCAGTGCCAGGGGGGGTGGGTTACCTGAAGCTTTCTTT
CSARGGGLPEAFF
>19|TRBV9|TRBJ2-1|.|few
TGTGCCAGCAGCGTAGATCGGAGTGGCCGCGGGGCCCCCTACAATGAGCAGTTCTTC
CASSVDRSGRGAPYNEQFF
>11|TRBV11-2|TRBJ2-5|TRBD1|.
TGTGCTACCAGGGGGCCCAATGAGCAGTACTTC
CATRGPNEQYF
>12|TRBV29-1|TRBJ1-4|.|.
TGCAGCGTTCGCCAGGGCGGTAAAAAACTGTTTTTT
CSVRQGGKKLFF
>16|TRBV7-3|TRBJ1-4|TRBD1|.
TGTGCCAGCAGCCCAAACTTCAGGGGGCTAGGAGAAAAACTGTTTTTT
CASSPNFRGLGEKLFF
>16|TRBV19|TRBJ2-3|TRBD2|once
TGTGCCACCCAGCACGGAGGAAGGGGAGGGGCAGATACGCAGTATTTT
CATQHGGRGGADTQYF
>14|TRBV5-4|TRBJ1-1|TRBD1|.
TGTGCCAGCAGCCTTACAGGGGGACACACTGAAGCTTTCTTT
CASSLTGGHTEAFF
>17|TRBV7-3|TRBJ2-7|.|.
TGTGCCAGCAGCTTCGGGGGTGAGACAGGGTACTCCTACGAGCAGTACTTC
CASSFGGETGYSYEQYF
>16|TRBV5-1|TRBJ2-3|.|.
TGCGCCAGCAGCTCTCGAGGACCGGGTATGGGGGATACGCAGTATTTT
CASSSRGPGMGDTQYF
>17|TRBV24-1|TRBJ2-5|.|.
TGTGCCACCAGTGATGCTTCGATCCCAGGGAGTAAAGAGACCCAGTACTTC
CATSDASIPGSKETQYF
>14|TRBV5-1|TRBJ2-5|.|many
TGCGCCAGCAGCTTGGGACCATCGAGCGGAGAGCAGTACTTC
CASSLGPSSGEQYF
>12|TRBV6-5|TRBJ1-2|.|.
TGTGCCAGCAGTTCCTCCGCGGGAGGCTACACCTTC
CASSSSAGGYTF
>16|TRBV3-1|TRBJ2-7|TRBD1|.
TGTGCCAGCAGCCAATGGGGGACAGGGGGCTCCTACGAGCAGTACTTC
CASSQWGTGGSYEQYF
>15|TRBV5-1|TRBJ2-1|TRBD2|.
TGCGCCAGCGGCTTACTAGCGGGGGTCGACAATGAGCAGTTCTTC
CASGLLAGVDNEQFF
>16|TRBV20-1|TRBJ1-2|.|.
TGCAGTGCTCCTAATTTGGGACAAGTCGGGGCGGGAGGCTACACCTTC
CSAPNLGQVGAGGYTF
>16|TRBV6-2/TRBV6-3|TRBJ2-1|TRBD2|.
TGTGCCAGCAGTTACTCTATACTAGCGGGGGTCGAAGAGCAGTTCTTC
CASSYSILAGVEEQFF
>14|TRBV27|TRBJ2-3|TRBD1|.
TGTGCCAGCAGTGACAGGGGGCTAACAGATACGCAGTATTTT
CASSDRGLTDTQYF
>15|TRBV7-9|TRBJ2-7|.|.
TGTGCCAGCAGCCTGATGGCGGAAACCAACTACGAGCAGTACTTC
CASSLMAETNYEQYF
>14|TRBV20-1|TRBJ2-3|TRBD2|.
TGCAGTGCTCAAAGCGGGGGGGCTGAGGATACGCAGTATTTT
CSAQSGGAEDTQYF
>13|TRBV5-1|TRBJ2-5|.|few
TGCGCCAGCAGTTGGCAGGCTAAAGAGACCCAGTACTTC
CASSWQAKETQYF
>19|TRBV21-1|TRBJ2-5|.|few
TGTGCCAGCAGCAAAAGAGAAACTAGCGGGGGGAAGTACCAAGAGACCCAGTACTTC
CASSKRETSGGKYQETQYF
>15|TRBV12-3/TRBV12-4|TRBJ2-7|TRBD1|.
TGTGCCAGCAGTTTAGTAACAGGGGTAACAAACGAGCAGTACTTC
CASSLVTGVTNEQYF
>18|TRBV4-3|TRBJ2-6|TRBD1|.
TGCGCCAGCAGCCAGGAGACAGGGGTCTACTCTGGGGCCAACGTCCTGACTTTC
CASSQETGVYSGANVLTF
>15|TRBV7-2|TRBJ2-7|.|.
TGTGCCAGCAGTTCAACCGGGACGCCCCCGGGCGAGCAGTACTTC
CASSSTGTPPGEQYF
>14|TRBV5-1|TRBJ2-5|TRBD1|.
TGCGCCAGCGACAGGGGGGGAACCCAAGAGACCCAGTACTTC
CASDRGGTQETQYF
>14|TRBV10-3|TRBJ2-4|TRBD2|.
TGTGCCATCAGTGAGTCCCAGCGGGGATACATTCAGTACTTC
CAISESQRGYIQYF
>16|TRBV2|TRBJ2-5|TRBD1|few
TGTGCCAGCAGCCTAGGTCTAGGGGGCTCGCGAGAGACCCAGTACTTC
CASSLGLGGSRETQYF
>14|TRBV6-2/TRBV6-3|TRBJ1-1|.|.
TGTGCCAGCACCACCACGGGGGGGAGGGCTGAAGCTTTCTTT
CASTTTGGRAEAFF
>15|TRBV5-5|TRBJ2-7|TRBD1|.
TGTGCCAACAGCCCCCAATCGACAGGGCGCTACGAGCAGTACTTC
CANSPQSTGRYEQYF
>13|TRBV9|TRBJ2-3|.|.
TGTGCCAGCAGCGTGAGCCCGGAGGGTTCTAAGTATTTT
CASSVSPEGSKYF
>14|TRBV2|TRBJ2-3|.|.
TGTGCCAGTCCATTGGACGCTAGCACAGATACGCAGTATTTT
CASPLDASTDTQYF
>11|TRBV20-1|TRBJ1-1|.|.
TGCAGTGCCCCCGACGGGGAGAAAGCTTTCTTT
CSAPDGEKAFF
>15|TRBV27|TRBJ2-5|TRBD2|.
TGTGCCAGCAGTTGGCTAGCGGGGGGAAGGGAGACCCAGTACTTC
CASSWLAGGRETQYF
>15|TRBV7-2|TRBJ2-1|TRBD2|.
TGTGCCAACAGCTTCCCTCCGGGGGGTTACAATGAGCAGTTCTTC
CANSFPPGGYNEQFF
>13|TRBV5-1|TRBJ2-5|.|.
TGTGCCAGCAGTGCCACGGGAGAGGAGACCCAGTACTTC
CASSATGEETQYF
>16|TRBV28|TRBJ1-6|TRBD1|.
TGTGCCAGCAGTTCGCTCGACAGGGCGCGGAATTCACCCCTCCACTTT
CASSSLDRARNSPLHF
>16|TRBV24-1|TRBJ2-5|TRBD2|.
TGTGCCACCAGTGATCGACTAGCGGGGGGTGGAGAGACCCAGTACTTC
CATSDRLAGGGETQYF
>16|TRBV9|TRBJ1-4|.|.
TGTGCCAGCAGCGCGGGGACGGAAACAACTAATGAAAAACTGTTTTTT
CASSAGTETTNEKLFF
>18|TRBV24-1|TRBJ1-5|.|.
TGTGCCACCAGTGTCCTCTTCGGGACGGATACTAGCAATCAGCCCCAGCATTTT
CATSVLFGTDTSNQPQHF
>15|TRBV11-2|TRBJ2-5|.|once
TGTGCCAGCAGCTACTCCGCCCAGGGGCACGAGACCCAGTACTTC
CASSYSAQGHETQYF
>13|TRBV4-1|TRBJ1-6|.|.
TGCGCCAGCAGCCACCCAGGGGATTCACCCCTCCACTTT
CASSHPGDSPLHF
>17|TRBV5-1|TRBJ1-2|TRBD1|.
TGCGCCAGCAGCTTGGCCTCGGGACAGGCCCAAAACTATGGCTACACCTTC
CASSLASGQAQNYGYTF